This record covers a single T cell receptor beta chain. The repertoire was sequenced with immunoSEQ multiplex PCR; TCRdb's copy has only in-frame clones and lacks some. Here the sample spans around 99,000 clones, about four fifths being singletons. The sample originates from a study of PD-1 blockade in classical Hodgkin lymphoma. Study-level information: Patients were dosed intravenously with nivolumab at 3 mg/kg every 2 weeks.

Every patient had relapsed following autologous stem cell transplantation, and cohorts differed in brentuximab vedotin exposure. The CDR3 runs to 16 residues. CDR1 LNHDA and CDR2 SQIVND come from the germline V gene (reference sequence). With 1 base removed from V and 7 bases from J, the gap between germline ends came to 17 bases. The sequenced sample was peripheral blood mononuclear cells (PBMCs), obtained before the second cycle of nivolumab. The origin of this receptor is a human donor with classical Hodgkin lymphoma. The V call is TRBV19, the J call TRBJ1-5; D ambiguous. The CDR3 coding sequence is TGTGCCAGTAGTATAGTTCGGGTTTCGTCGGGGCAGCCCCAGCATTTT. Its translation: CASSIVRVSSGQPQHF. Using reference TRBV19 and TRBJ1-5 for the parts outside the CDR3, the full variable domain is DGGITQSPKYLFRKEGQNVTLSCEQNLNHDAMYWYRQDPGQGLRLIYYSQIVNDFQKGDIAEGYSVSREKKESFPLTVTSAQKNPTAFYLCASSIVRVSSGQPQHFGDGTRLSIL.